This T cell receptor beta chain was found in a study of T cell changes during pregnancy in multiple sclerosis. The CDR3 has 13 amino acids. Deletions cut 3 bases from V and 5 bases from J, with 10 bases between. The germline gives CDR1 LNHDA, CDR2 SQIVND (reference sequence). Profiling relied on immunoSEQ multiplex PCR, and the TCRdb table lists in-frame clones only, not all of them. The sample includes 35,000 to 50,000 clones, about 87% of them seen just once. This material consisted of CD4+ T cells from peripheral blood mononuclear cells, taken in the second trimester of pregnancy. The source of this sequence is a female donor with multiple sclerosis, enrolled in a pregnancy study. The chain recombines TRBV19 with TRBJ1-1; D possibly corresponds to TRBD1 (6 bases). In DNA, the CDR3 is TGTGCCAGTAGTATTCAGGGGAGAACTGAAGCTTTCTTT. The encoded protein is CASSIQGRTEAFF.